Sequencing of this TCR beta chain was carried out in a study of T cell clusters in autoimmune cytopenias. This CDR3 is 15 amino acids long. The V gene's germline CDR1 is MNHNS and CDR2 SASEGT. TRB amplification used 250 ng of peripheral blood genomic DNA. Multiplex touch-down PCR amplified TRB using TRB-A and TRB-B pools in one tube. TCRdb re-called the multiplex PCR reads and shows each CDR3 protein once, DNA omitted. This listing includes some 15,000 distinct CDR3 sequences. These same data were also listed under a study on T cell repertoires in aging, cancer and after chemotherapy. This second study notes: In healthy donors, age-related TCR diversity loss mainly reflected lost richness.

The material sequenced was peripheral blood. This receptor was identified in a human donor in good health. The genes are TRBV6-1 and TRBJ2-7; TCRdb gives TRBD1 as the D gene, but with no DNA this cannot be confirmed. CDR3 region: CASSAMGTGHYEQYF.